This T cell receptor beta chain was sequenced in a study of T cells after somatic rescue of genetic block. Assay: immunoSEQ multiplex PCR; the TCRdb copy retains only in-frame clones and omits some. Of roughly 65,000 clones in the sample, under 95% were seen once. Germline V gene data show CDR1 as MDHEN and CDR2 as SYDVKM. The CDR3 has 13 amino acids. V lost 9 bases and J lost 4, with 15 bases in between. The receptor was isolated from a man aged 35-49 years. The chain is built from TRBV28 and TRBJ1-1; tentatively, D is TRBD1 (5 bases). Sequencing was done on a sample of peripheral blood mononuclear cells (PBMCs). This CDR3 is CASKTGFVTEAFF. In nucleotides, the CDR3 is TGTGCCAGTAAAACAGGTTTTGTCACTGAAGCTTTCTTT.